This is a list of T cell receptor beta chains from one sample in a study of T-cell memory formation after mild COVID-19. TCRdb re-called the 5' RACE reads with MiXCR, one entry per CDR3 protein. The data hold about 560,000 distinct CDR3 sequences, with around a sixth observed a single time. Sequenced: PBMCs or a T cell subset sorted from them (not recorded which). The origin of the receptors is an adult woman who had mild COVID-19 (a few samples of this study predate the infection). Cell type and time point are not known. Both conserved end residues are part of each CDR3. The D gene is left open where the match is weak. Size values are once, few and many counts, or a class for expanded clones, and some rows have none.

size	D	V	J	DNA	CDR3
few	TRBD2	TRBV18	TRBJ2-7	TGTGCCAGCTCACCTCAGTCTGCGGGGACTAGCGGGAGGTCCTACGAGCAGTACTTC	CASSPQSAGTSGRSYEQYF
-	-	TRBV6-2/TRBV6-3	TRBJ1-5	TGTGCCAGCTGTTTCAGGGTTAATCAGCCCCAGCATTTT	CASCFRVNQPQHF
-	-	TRBV29-1	TRBJ2-1	TGCAGCGTAGAACAGTGGTACTCCTACAATGAGCAGTTCTTC	CSVEQWYSYNEQFF
-	TRBD1	TRBV7-3	TRBJ1-2	TGTGCCAGCAGCCCCACACAGGGGGCGGACGGCTACACCTTC	CASSPTQGADGYTF
-	-	TRBV12-3/TRBV12-4	TRBJ1-5	TGTGCCAGCAGGCCGGGCAGGGTTGCCAATCAGCCCCAGCATTTT	CASRPGRVANQPQHF
few	-	TRBV15	TRBJ2-7	TGTGCCACCCAAGGCCGTCGTTCCGACTACGAGCAGTACTTC	CATQGRRSDYEQYF
many	-	TRBV12-3/TRBV12-4	TRBJ2-7	TGTGCCAGCAGTCCCCACAGCAACCTACTCTACGAGCAGTACTTC	CASSPHSNLLYEQYF
-	-	TRBV9	TRBJ2-2	TGTGCCAGCAGCGTAGGGTCCCGAGGAGGAGTCGGGGAGCTGTTTTTT	CASSVGSRGGVGELFF
few	-	TRBV30	TRBJ2-5	TGTGCCTGGAGTCTTAAAGAGACCCAGTACTTC	CAWSLKETQYF
-	-	TRBV5-6	TRBJ2-2	TGTGCCAGCTCCAGAATCCGGGACACGTACACCGGGGAGCTGTTTTTT	CASSRIRDTYTGELFF
-	-	TRBV10-3	TRBJ1-3	TGTGCCATCAGTGAGGTATTAAACACCATATATTTT	CAISEVLNTIYF
few	-	TRBV5-1	TRBJ2-3	TGCGCCAGCTCAAACCAGGACGGGGTGAATACGCAGTATTTT	CASSNQDGVNTQYF
-	-	TRBV7-9	TRBJ2-3	TGTGCCAGCAGCCCTCAAATCGGCACAGATACGCAGTATTTT	CASSPQIGTDTQYF
few	TRBD1	TRBV7-2	TRBJ1-1	TGTGCCAGCAGCCCCCGGCTCCCGACAGGGGGGGACACTGAAGCTTTCTTT	CASSPRLPTGGDTEAFF
few	-	TRBV5-6	TRBJ2-1	TGTGCCAGCAGCTTAGGGCAGGGGTTCTACAATGAGCAGTTCTTC	CASSLGQGFYNEQFF
few	-	TRBV6-6	TRBJ2-5	TGTGCCAGCAGTTACAACGGGGCTAAAGAGACCCAGTACTTC	CASSYNGAKETQYF
-	TRBD2	TRBV12-3/TRBV12-4	TRBJ2-7	TGTGCCAGCAGTCAGACTAGCGGGATGCCCTACGAGCAGTACTTC	CASSQTSGMPYEQYF
-	-	TRBV7-6	TRBJ2-1	TGTGCCAGCAGCTTAGCGCCGGCAGACAATGAGCAGTTCTTC	CASSLAPADNEQFF
many	-	TRBV7-2	TRBJ1-2	TGTGCCAGCAGCCCTGGGAGGGTGGGCGGCTACACCTTC	CASSPGRVGGYTF
few	-	TRBV7-9	TRBJ2-4	TGTGCCAGCAGCTTAGGAGGGGAGAAAAACATTCAGTACTTC	CASSLGGEKNIQYF
-	TRBD1	TRBV20-1	TRBJ2-5	TGCAGTGCTAGTAAGGGGGCCCAAGAGACCCAGTACTTC	CSASKGAQETQYF
-	-	TRBV15	TRBJ2-5	TGTGCCACCAGCAGAGAGCAGGTGGAGACCCAGTACTTC	CATSREQVETQYF
once	TRBD2	TRBV20-1	TRBJ2-7	TGCAGTGCTAGGTTGAGACTAGCGGGGGCCTCCTACGAGCAGTACTTC	CSARLRLAGASYEQYF
few	TRBD2	TRBV6-5	TRBJ2-3	TGTGCCACCCGCAGTGAGCGGGAGGGGCCAGATACGCAGTATTTT	CATRSEREGPDTQYF
-	-	TRBV20-1	TRBJ2-3	TGCAGTGCATCACCGGGCTTACGCGGGGTGCCTACAGATACGCAGTATTTT	CSASPGLRGVPTDTQYF
-	-	TRBV20-1	TRBJ2-5	TGCAGTGCCTCGGGCGGGTACAGCCAAGAGACCCAGTACTTC	CSASGGYSQETQYF
-	-	TRBV4-1	TRBJ1-6	TGCGCCAGCAGCCAAGGGGGCAGACCGAGCTCCTATAATTCACCCCTCCACTTT	CASSQGGRPSSYNSPLHF
once	-	TRBV7-6	TRBJ2-3	TGTGCCAGCAGCTTGGTTCAGGGCCCAGATACGCAGTATTTT	CASSLVQGPDTQYF
-	TRBD2	TRBV18	TRBJ2-1	TGTGCCAGCTCACCACGGGCTAGCGGGTCATCTAAGCAGTTCTTC	CASSPRASGSSKQFF
-	TRBD1	TRBV25-1	TRBJ1-2	TGTGCCAGCAGTGGGATCCGGGACAGGGAGCACTATGGCTACACCTTC	CASSGIRDREHYGYTF
few	-	TRBV25-1	TRBJ1-1	TGTGCCAGCAGTGAACTCCAGGGGAACCTAAACACTGAAGCTTTCTTT	CASSELQGNLNTEAFF
-	-	TRBV20-1	TRBJ2-7	TGCAGTGCTAGAGGTGACAGTAACTACGAGCAGTACTTC	CSARGDSNYEQYF
-	TRBD2	TRBV18	TRBJ2-2	TGTGCCAGCTCACCACCCGGGACTAGAAACACCGGGGAGCTGTTTTTT	CASSPPGTRNTGELFF
-	-	TRBV7-6	TRBJ2-1	TGTGCCAGCAGCCCGACTGGTCCCTTGGATAATGAGCAGTTCTTC	CASSPTGPLDNEQFF
-	-	TRBV7-9	TRBJ1-1	TGTGCCAGCAGCTCCAGGAGGGATGGTGAAGCTTTCTTT	CASSSRRDGEAFF
few	TRBD2	TRBV24-1	TRBJ2-3	TGTGCCACCAGTGATCCTAGCGGGAGTGATACGCAGTATTTT	CATSDPSGSDTQYF
-	-	TRBV5-1	TRBJ1-1	TGCGCCAGCAGCTTGTATTGGGGAAGCACTGAAGCTTTCTTT	CASSLYWGSTEAFF
-	TRBD1	TRBV5-1	TRBJ2-1	TGCGCCAGCAGATGGGACAGCCCCTTAAGGAATGAGCAGTTCTTC	CASRWDSPLRNEQFF
-	TRBD2	TRBV24-1	TRBJ2-7	TGTGCCACCAGCGGGACTAGCGGGAGGGCCGAGGAGCAGTACTTC	CATSGTSGRAEEQYF
few	-	TRBV6-1	TRBJ2-3	TGTGCCAGCAACCCAGACGCGACAGATACGCAGTATTTT	CASNPDATDTQYF
few	-	TRBV20-1	TRBJ2-7	TGCAGTGCTTCCCAGGGACCCTACGAGCAGTACTTC	CSASQGPYEQYF
-	-	TRBV20-1	TRBJ2-1	TGCAGTGCTAGAGGCGCGGGTAGGCAGAACCACAATGAGCAGTTCTTC	CSARGAGRQNHNEQFF
few	-	TRBV4-1	TRBJ1-2	TGCGCCAGCAGCCAGGCTCTAGGGGGGTATGGCTACACCTTC	CASSQALGGYGYTF
few	-	TRBV27	TRBJ1-5	TGTGCCAGCAGCCCCTTGAGCAATCAGCCCCAGCATTTT	CASSPLSNQPQHF
few	-	TRBV30	TRBJ1-1	TGTGCCTGGAGTAGAGGGTCGCTGAGGGCTGAAGCTTTCTTT	CAWSRGSLRAEAFF
-	TRBD1	TRBV2	TRBJ1-1	TGTGCCAGCAGTGAAGCTTGGGACAGGAACACTGAAGCTTTCTTT	CASSEAWDRNTEAFF
few	TRBD1	TRBV9	TRBJ2-2	TGTGCCAGCAGCGCCGGGACAGGGCCGGTTCTTACCGGGGAGCTGTTTTTT	CASSAGTGPVLTGELFF
-	TRBD1	TRBV6-5	TRBJ1-2	TGTGCCAGCAGTTACACGACAGGGGGCGCGAGTTATGGCTACACCTTC	CASSYTTGGASYGYTF